The rows below give T cell receptor beta chains drawn from one sample of a study of T cells after yellow fever vaccination. MiXCR was run by TCRdb on the 5' RACE reads, yielding one entry per CDR3 protein. The sample has about 550,000 distinct CDR3 sequences; about 19% are singletons. The sample here was PBMCs, taken 15 days after the yellow fever booster vaccination. These receptor sequences come from a man aged 25-45 years who received the YFV17D yellow fever vaccine. Each CDR3 is given with its conserved first and last residue. D genes are given only for firm matches. Not all rows give a size; the values are once, few, many and, for expanded clones, a class.

D gene	clone size	V gene	J gene	CDR3 protein	CDR3 DNA
TRBD1	-	TRBV11-2	TRBJ2-3	CASSLLPSGTGETDTQYF	TGTGCCAGCAGCCTACTACCATCCGGGACAGGGGAGACAGATACGCAGTATTTT
-	-	TRBV18	TRBJ1-6	CASSPPRWNSPLHF	TGTGCCAGCTCACCACCGCGTTGGAATTCACCCCTCCACTTT
TRBD1	few	TRBV6-5	TRBJ1-6	CASSTRTGYSPLHF	TGTGCCAGCAGTACACGGACAGGGTATTCACCCCTCCACTTT
-	-	TRBV7-2	TRBJ1-1	CASSLNTALGTEAFF	TGTGCCAGCAGCTTAAACACAGCACTAGGAACTGAAGCTTTCTTT
-	few	TRBV5-1	TRBJ2-2	CASTLGHQRNTGELFF	TGCGCCAGCACCCTAGGACACCAAAGAAACACCGGGGAGCTGTTTTTT
-	few	TRBV9	TRBJ2-6	CASSVASGSSGANVLTF	TGTGCCAGCAGCGTAGCTTCGGGGAGCTCTGGGGCCAACGTCCTGACTTTC
TRBD2	few	TRBV27	TRBJ2-5	CASSVTSGVQETQYF	TGTGCCAGCAGTGTGACTAGCGGAGTTCAAGAGACCCAGTACTTC
TRBD1	-	TRBV6-1	TRBJ2-2	CASNRQGEAGELFF	TGTGCCAGCAACCGACAGGGCGAGGCCGGGGAGCTGTTTTTT
-	-	TRBV19	TRBJ2-4	CASSMMTLAKNIQYF	TGTGCCAGTAGTATGATGACCCTAGCCAAAAACATTCAGTACTTC
-	-	TRBV28	TRBJ1-6	CASRYSRVGSPLHF	TGTGCCAGCAGATACTCCAGGGTGGGTTCACCCCTCCACTTT
-	few	TRBV5-6	TRBJ1-6	CASSWGILLSSPLHF	TGTGCCAGCAGCTGGGGGATTCTGCTTAGTTCACCCCTCCACTTT
TRBD2	-	TRBV7-6	TRBJ2-7	CASSIGLAGGLGEQYF	TGTGCCAGCAGCATCGGACTAGCGGGAGGTCTCGGCGAGCAGTACTTC
-	-	TRBV29-1	TRBJ2-6	CSVEGQAGANVLTF	TGCAGCGTTGAAGGTCAGGCTGGGGCCAACGTCCTGACTTTC
TRBD2	once	TRBV4-3	TRBJ2-1	CASSQDPLSGTYNEQFF	TGCGCCAGCAGCCAAGACCCCCTTAGCGGGACCTACAATGAGCAGTTCTTC
TRBD2	few	TRBV20-1	TRBJ2-1	CSAASSGHYNEQFF	TGCAGTGCGGCAAGTAGCGGGCACTACAATGAGCAGTTCTTC
TRBD2	-	TRBV10-3	TRBJ2-2	CAISGTGGPGELFF	TGTGCCATCAGTGGAACGGGAGGTCCCGGGGAGCTGTTTTTT
-	-	TRBV7-2	TRBJ2-3	CASSFGLWDTQYF	TGTGCCAGCAGCTTCGGGTTGTGGGATACGCAGTATTTT
-	-	TRBV28	TRBJ2-5	CASSLMGGETQYF	TGTGCCAGCAGCCTCATGGGGGGAGAGACCCAGTACTTC
TRBD2	few	TRBV5-6	TRBJ2-7	CASSVGTRLSSYEQYF	TGTGCCAGCAGCGTAGGGACTAGGCTAAGCTCCTACGAGCAGTACTTC
-	few	TRBV9	TRBJ2-2	CASSYRPGELFF	TGTGCCAGCAGCTACCGTCCCGGGGAGCTGTTTTTT
TRBD1	few	TRBV18	TRBJ2-2	CASSLPDRSSAGELFF	TGTGCCAGCTCACTTCCGGACAGGAGCAGCGCCGGGGAGCTGTTTTTT
-	few	TRBV5-1	TRBJ1-1	CASSTGHLNTEAFF	TGCGCCAGCAGCACGGGACACTTGAACACTGAAGCTTTCTTT
-	few	TRBV15	TRBJ2-7	CATSTGRGPYEQYF	TGTGCCACCAGCACGGGACGGGGCCCCTACGAGCAGTACTTC
-	few	TRBV7-2	TRBJ2-5	CASSLGILKETQYF	TGTGCCAGCAGCTTGGGCATATTGAAGGAGACCCAGTACTTC
TRBD1	few	TRBV18	TRBJ2-7	CASSPQGTGVHEQYF	TGTGCCAGCTCACCACAGGGGACAGGGGTCCACGAGCAGTACTTC
TRBD2	-	TRBV6-4	TRBJ2-2	CASSVELAANTGELFF	TGTGCCAGCAGTGTAGAACTAGCGGCAAACACCGGGGAGCTGTTTTTT
TRBD1	few	TRBV5-1	TRBJ2-2	CASSLAPGGATGELFF	TGCGCCAGCAGCTTGGCACCAGGGGGCGCGACCGGGGAGCTGTTTTTT
-	-	TRBV20-1	TRBJ2-1	CSAPLPERADNEPFF	TGCAGTGCTCCCTTGCCCGAGAGGGCCGACAATGAGCCGTTCTTC
TRBD1	-	TRBV5-1	TRBJ1-1	CASSPGIFGTGEMNTEAFF	TGCGCCAGCAGTCCCGGTATATTCGGGACAGGTGAAATGAACACTGAAGCTTTCTTT
TRBD2	-	TRBV28	TRBJ2-5	CASSSGAGVIPETQYF	TGTGCCAGCAGTTCCGGAGCGGGAGTGATCCCAGAGACCCAGTACTTC
-	-	TRBV10-3	TRBJ2-5	CAISESQVAETQYF	TGTGCCATCAGTGAGTCTCAGGTGGCGGAGACCCAGTACTTC
TRBD1	-	TRBV5-1	TRBJ2-7	CASSLQPGQKSYEQYF	TGCGCCAGCAGCTTGCAACCGGGACAGAAGTCCTACGAGCAGTACTTC
-	few	TRBV7-9	TRBJ2-2	CASSLRANPNTGELFF	TGTGCCAGCAGCTTACGCGCAAACCCAAACACCGGGGAGCTGTTTTTT
-	few	TRBV7-2	TRBJ2-3	CASSQYMLTQYF	TGTGCCAGCAGCCAATACATGTTGACGCAGTATTTT
TRBD2	-	TRBV7-2	TRBJ2-5	CASSRPSGRRETQYF	TGTGCCAGCAGCCGACCGAGCGGGAGACGAGAGACCCAGTACTTC
-	-	TRBV18	TRBJ2-5	CASSPEDPPEETQYF	TGTGCCAGCTCACCGGAGGACCCCCCAGAAGAGACCCAGTACTTC
-	few	TRBV4-3	TRBJ2-2	CASSQEVYDNTGELFF	TGCGCCAGCAGCCAAGAGGTCTATGACAACACCGGGGAGCTGTTTTTT
-	few	TRBV9	TRBJ2-5	CASSVEDRRETQYF	TGTGCCAGCAGCGTAGAGGACCGTCGGGAGACCCAGTACTTC
-	few	TRBV5-1	TRBJ2-3	CASSPEETSRQYF	TGCGCCAGCAGCCCCGAGGAAACGTCGCGGCAGTATTTT
-	-	TRBV7-3	TRBJ2-3	CASSLTWSNTQYF	TGTGCCAGCAGCTTAACGTGGTCAAATACGCAGTATTTT
-	-	TRBV2	TRBJ2-1	CASKWVMDLGEQFF	TGTGCCAGCAAGTGGGTGATGGACCTCGGTGAGCAGTTCTTC
-	-	TRBV4-3	TRBJ2-5	CASSQGTAGGETQYF	TGCGCCAGCAGCCAAGGGACTGCCGGGGGAGAGACCCAGTACTTC
TRBD2	few	TRBV7-2	TRBJ2-1	CASSLVIGGSYNEQFF	TGTGCCAGCAGCTTAGTAATCGGCGGGAGCTACAATGAGCAGTTCTTC
-	-	TRBV7-2	TRBJ2-1	CASSLDLVLSYNEQFF	TGTGCCAGCAGCTTGGACCTAGTGCTCTCCTACAATGAGCAGTTCTTC